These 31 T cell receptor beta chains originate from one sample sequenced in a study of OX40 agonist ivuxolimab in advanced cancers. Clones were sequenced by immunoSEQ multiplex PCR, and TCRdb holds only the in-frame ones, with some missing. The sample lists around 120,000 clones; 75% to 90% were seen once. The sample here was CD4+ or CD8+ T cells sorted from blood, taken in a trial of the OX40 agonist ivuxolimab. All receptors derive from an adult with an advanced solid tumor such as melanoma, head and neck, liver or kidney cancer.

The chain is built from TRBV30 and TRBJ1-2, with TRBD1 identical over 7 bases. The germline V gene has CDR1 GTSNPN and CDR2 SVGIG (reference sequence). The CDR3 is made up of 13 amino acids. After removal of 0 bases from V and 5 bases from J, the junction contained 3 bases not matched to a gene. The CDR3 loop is CAWSVPRGYGYTF. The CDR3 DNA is TGTGCCTGGAGTGTCCCCAGGGGGTATGGCTACACCTTC. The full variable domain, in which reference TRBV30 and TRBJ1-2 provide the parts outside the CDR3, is SQTIHQWPATLVQPVGSPLSLECTVEGTSNPNLYWYRQAAGRGLQLLFYSVGIGQISSEVPQNLSASRPQDRQFILSSKKLLLSDSGFYLCAWSVPRGYGYTFGSGTRLTVV.

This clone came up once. This CDR3 is CASSTDGSSYNEQFF. The CDR3 DNA sequence: TGTGCCAGCTCAACGGACGGAAGCTCCTACAATGAGCAGTTCTTC. This chain links TRBV18 with TRBJ2-1; D is undetermined. This CDR3 spans 15 amino acids. Germline loops: CDR1 KGHSH, CDR2 LQKENI. V shed 5 bases and J shed 0 bases, with 11 bases lying between them. The full variable domain, in which reference TRBV18 and TRBJ2-1 provide the parts outside the CDR3, is NAGVMQNPRHLVRRRGQEARLRCSPMKGHSHVYWYRQLPEEGLKFMVYLQKENIIDESGMPKERFSAEFPKEGPSILRIQQVVRGDSAAYFCASSTDGSSYNEQFFGPGTRLTVL.

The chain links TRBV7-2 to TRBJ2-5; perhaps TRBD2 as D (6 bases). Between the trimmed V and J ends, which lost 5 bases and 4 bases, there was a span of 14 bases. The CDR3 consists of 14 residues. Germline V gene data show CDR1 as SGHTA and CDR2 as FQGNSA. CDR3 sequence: CASSLGGSGETQYF. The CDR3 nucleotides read TGTGCCAGCAGCCTGGGAGGCAGCGGAGAGACCCAGTACTTC.

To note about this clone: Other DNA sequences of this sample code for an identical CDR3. The CDR3 coding sequence is TGCGCCAGCAGTACGGGGAGTTCTGGAAACACCATATATTTT. This encodes CASSTGSSGNTIYF. V is TRBV10-1 and J is TRBJ1-3; D remains ambiguous. The V gene lost 5 bases and the J gene lost 1 base, with 9 bases spanning the gap. Germline V gene data show CDR1 as WNHNN and CDR2 as SYGVQD (reference sequence). CDR3 length: 14 amino acids.

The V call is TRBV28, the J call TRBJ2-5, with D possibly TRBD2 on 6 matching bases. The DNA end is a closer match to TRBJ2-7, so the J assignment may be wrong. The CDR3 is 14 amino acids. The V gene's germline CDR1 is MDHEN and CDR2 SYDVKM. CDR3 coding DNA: TGTGCCAGCAGTTGGGGAAGGGGCGGGACCGAGCAGTACTTC. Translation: CASSWGRGGTEQYF.

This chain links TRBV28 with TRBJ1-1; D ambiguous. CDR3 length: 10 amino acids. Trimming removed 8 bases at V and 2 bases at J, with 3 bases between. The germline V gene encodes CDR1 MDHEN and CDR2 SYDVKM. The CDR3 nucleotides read TGTGCCAGCGGAAACACTGAAGCTTTCTTT. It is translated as CASGNTEAFF.

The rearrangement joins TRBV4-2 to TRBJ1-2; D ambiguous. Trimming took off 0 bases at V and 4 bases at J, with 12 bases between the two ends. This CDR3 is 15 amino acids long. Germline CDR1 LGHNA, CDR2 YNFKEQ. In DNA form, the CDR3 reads TGTGCCAGCAGCCAAGATCCCAGTACCTTCTATGGCTACACCTTC. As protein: CASSQDPSTFYGYTF.

The CDR3 reads CASSYSRTVSNQPQHF. The CDR3 nucleotides are TGTGCCAGCAGTTACTCTAGGACGGTTAGCAATCAGCCCCAGCATTTT. The chain carries TRBV6-6 and TRBJ1-5; no definite D call. The V end was cut by 0 bases, the J end by 0 bases, with 9 bases between. This CDR3 spans 16 amino acids. CDR1 is MNHNY, CDR2 SVGAGI, per germline (reference sequence).

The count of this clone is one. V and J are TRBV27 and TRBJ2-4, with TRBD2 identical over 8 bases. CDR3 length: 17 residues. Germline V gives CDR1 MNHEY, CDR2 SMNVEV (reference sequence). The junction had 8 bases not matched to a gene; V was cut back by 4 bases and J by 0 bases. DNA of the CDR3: TGTGCCAGCAGTTCCAAAATTAGCGGGGAAGCCAAAAACATTCAGTACTTC. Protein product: CASSSKISGEAKNIQYF.

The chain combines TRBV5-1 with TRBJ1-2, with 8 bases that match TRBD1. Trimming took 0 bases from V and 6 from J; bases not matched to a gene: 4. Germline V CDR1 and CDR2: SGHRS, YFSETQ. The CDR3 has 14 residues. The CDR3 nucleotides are TGCGCCAGCAGCTTGGTTGCGACAGGGGATGGCTACACCTTC. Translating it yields CASSLVATGDGYTF. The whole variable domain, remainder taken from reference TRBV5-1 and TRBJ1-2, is KAGVTQTPRYLIKTRGQQVTLSCSPISGHRSVSWYQQTPGQGLQFLFEYFSETQRNKGNFPGRFSGRQFSNSRSEMNVSTLELGDSALYLCASSLVATGDGYTFGSGTRLTVV.

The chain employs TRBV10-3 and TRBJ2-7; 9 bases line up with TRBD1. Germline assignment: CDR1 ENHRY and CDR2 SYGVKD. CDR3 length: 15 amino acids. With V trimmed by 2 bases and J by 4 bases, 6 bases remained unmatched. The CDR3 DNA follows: TGTGCCATCAGTGAGATGGACAGGGGATCGTACGAGCAGTACTTC. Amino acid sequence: CAISEMDRGSYEQYF.

CDR3 sequence reads: CASSLRNSPLHF. In DNA, the CDR3 is TGTGCCAGCAGTCTACGGAATTCACCCCTCCACTTT. V gene TRBV27 combines with J gene TRBJ1-6; D call uncertain. The CDR3 runs 12 residues. The ends were cut back, 5 bases at V and 7 bases at J, with 6 bases in the middle. The germline V gene encodes CDR1 MNHEY and CDR2 SMNVEV (reference sequence).

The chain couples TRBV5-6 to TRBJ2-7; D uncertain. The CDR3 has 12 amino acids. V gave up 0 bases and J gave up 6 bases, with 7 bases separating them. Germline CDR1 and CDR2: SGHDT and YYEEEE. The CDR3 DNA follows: TGTGCCAGCAGCTTGGCCACCCTCGAGCAGTACTTC. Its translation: CASSLATLEQYF. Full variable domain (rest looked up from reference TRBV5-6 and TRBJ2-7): DAGVTQSPTHLIKTRGQQVTLRCSPKSGHDTVSWYQQALGQGPQFIFQYYEEEERQRGNFPDRFSGHQFPNYSSELNVNALLLGDSALYLCASSLATLEQYFGPGTRLTVT.

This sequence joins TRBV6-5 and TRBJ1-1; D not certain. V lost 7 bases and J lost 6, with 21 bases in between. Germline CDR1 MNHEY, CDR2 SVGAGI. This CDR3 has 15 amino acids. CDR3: CASTFNPGVPSEAFF. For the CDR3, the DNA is TGTGCCAGCACCTTCAATCCGGGAGTCCCATCTGAAGCTTTCTTT.

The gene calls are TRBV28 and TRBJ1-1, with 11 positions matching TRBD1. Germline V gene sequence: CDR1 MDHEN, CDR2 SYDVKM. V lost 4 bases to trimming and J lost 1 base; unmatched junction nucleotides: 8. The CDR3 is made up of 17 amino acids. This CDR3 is CASSSVWTGGENTEAFF. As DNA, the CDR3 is TGTGCCAGCAGTTCTGTTTGGACAGGGGGCGAGAACACTGAAGCTTTCTTT.

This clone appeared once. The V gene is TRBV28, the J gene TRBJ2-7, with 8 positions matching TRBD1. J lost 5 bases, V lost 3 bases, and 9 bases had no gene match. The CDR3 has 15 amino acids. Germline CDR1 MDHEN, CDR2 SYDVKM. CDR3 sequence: CASSFRGQALDEQYF. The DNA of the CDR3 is TGTGCCAGCAGTTTTCGGGGACAGGCTTTAGACGAGCAGTACTTC.

The CDR3 reads CASSRGTSGGTDTQYF. The CDR3 bases are TGTGCCAGCAGCCGAGGGACTAGCGGGGGGACAGATACGCAGTATTTT. V usage is TRBV11-3 and J usage is TRBJ2-3; 15 bases align to TRBD2. The CDR3 has 16 amino acids. The junction had 3 bases not matched to a gene; V was cut back by 5 bases and J by 3 bases. In germline, CDR1 is SGHNT, CDR2 YENEEA.

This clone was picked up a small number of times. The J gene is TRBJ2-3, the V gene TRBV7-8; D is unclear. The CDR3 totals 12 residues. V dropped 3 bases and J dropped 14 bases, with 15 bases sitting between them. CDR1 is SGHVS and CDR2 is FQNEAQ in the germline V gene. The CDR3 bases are TGTGCCAGCAGCTTGAGTCTCCTAGTCCCGTATTTT. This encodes CASSLSLLVPYF.

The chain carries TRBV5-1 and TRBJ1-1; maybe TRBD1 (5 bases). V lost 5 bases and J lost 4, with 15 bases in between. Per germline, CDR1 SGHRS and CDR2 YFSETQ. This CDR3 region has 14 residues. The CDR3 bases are TGCGCCAGCAGGGCCTCTACAGGTCTCACTGAAGCTTTCTTT. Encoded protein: CASRASTGLTEAFF.

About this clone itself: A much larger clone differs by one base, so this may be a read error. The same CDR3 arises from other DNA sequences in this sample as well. The CDR3 loop is CASSQETNQPQHF. CDR3 in DNA: TGCGCCAGCAGCCAAGAGACAAATCAGCCCCAGCATTTT. The V gene is TRBV4-3, the J gene TRBJ1-5; D is ambiguous. V lost 0 bases to trimming and J lost 4 bases, with 4 bases between them. The CDR3 extends over 13 amino acids. Per germline, CDR1 LGHNA and CDR2 YSLEER.

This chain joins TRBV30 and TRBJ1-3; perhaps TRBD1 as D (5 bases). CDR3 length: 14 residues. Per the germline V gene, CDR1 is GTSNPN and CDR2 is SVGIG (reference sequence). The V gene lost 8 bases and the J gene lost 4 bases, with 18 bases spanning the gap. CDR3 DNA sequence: TGTGCCGCCCCATACGGCGGGGGAGGAAACACCATATATTTT. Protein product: CAAPYGGGGNTIYF.

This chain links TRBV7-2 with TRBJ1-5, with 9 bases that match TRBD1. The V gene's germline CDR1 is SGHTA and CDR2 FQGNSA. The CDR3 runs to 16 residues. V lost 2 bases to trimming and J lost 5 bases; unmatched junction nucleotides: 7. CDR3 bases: TGTGCCAGCAGCTTAAAAGGACAGGGGTCGGATCAGCCCCAGCATTTT. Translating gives CASSLKGQGSDQPQHF.

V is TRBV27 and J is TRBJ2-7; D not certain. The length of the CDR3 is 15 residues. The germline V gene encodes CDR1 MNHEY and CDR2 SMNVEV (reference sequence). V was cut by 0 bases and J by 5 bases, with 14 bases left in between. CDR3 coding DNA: TGTGCCAGCAGTTTATCGCCCCCTGGTATCAACGAGCAGTACTTC. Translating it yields CASSLSPPGINEQYF.

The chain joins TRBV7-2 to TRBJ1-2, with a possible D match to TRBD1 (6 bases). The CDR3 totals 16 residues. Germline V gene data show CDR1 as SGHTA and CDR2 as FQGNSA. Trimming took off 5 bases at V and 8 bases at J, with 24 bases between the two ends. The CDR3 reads CASSPTVWGADYGYTF. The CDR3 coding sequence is TGTGCCAGCAGCCCAACGGTTTGGGGGGCTGATTACGGCTACACCTTC.

The CDR3 sequence is CASSPRTSGGLPYEQYF. Written as DNA, the CDR3 is TGTGCCAGCAGCCCCCGAACTAGCGGGGGCCTCCCCTACGAGCAGTACTTC. J is TRBJ2-7 and V is TRBV13; 11 bases are a match to TRBD2. V lost 5 bases and J lost 2; bases outside the gene matches: 11. CDR3 length: 17 residues. Germline assignment: CDR1 PRHDT and CDR2 FYEKMQ (reference sequence).

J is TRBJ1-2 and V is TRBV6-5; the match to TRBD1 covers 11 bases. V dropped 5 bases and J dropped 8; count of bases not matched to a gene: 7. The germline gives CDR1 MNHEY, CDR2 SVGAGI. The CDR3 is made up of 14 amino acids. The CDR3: CASSTGQGAGGYTF. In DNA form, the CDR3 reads TGTGCCAGCAGTACCGGACAGGGGGCCGGAGGCTACACCTTC.

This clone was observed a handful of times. The CDR3 bases are TGTGCCAGCAGCACCCGAGACAAGCGGGGGGCCCCAGAGACCCAGTACTTC. It encodes CASSTRDKRGAPETQYF. The chain carries TRBV9 and TRBJ2-5; the match to TRBD2 covers 9 bases. The trim removed 4 bases at V and 4 bases at J, leaving 14 bases unmatched. Per germline, CDR1 SGDLS and CDR2 YYNGEE. This CDR3 region has 17 residues.

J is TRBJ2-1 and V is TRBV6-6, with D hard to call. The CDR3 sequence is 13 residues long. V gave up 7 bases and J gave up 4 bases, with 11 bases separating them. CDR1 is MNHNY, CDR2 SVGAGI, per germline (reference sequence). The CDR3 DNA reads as TGTGCCAGCAATCCCGAACCTTACAATGAGCAGTTCTTC. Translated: CASNPEPYNEQFF.

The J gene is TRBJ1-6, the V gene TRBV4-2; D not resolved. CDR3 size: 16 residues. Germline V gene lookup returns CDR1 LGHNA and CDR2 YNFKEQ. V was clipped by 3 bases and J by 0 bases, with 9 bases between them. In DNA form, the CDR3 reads TGTGCCAGCAGCCAGAGTCTCAGCTCCTATAATTCACCCCTCCACTTT. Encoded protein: CASSQSLSSYNSPLHF.

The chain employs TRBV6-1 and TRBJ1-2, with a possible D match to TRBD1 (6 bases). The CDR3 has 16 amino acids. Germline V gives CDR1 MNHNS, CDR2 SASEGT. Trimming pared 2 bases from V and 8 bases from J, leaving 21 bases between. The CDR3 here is CASSESGRGSRGGYTF. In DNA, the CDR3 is TGTGCCAGCAGTGAATCGGGCAGGGGCTCCCGAGGGGGCTACACCTTC.

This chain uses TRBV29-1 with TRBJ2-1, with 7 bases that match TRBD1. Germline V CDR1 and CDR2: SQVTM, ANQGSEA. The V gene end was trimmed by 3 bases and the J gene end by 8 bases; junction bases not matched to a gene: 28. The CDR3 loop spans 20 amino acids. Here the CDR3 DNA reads TGCAGCGTTGAGCTGGATATGAGGGGGCGGATTTTGAACTATTTGGATGAGCAGTTCTTC. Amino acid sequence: CSVELDMRGRILNYLDEQFF.